The rows below give T cell receptor beta chains drawn from one sample of a study of cytomegalovirus exposure and HLA in healthy donors. TCRdb keeps only in-frame clones here, not all; method: immunoSEQ multiplex PCR. The data show 150,000 to 200,000 clones, with approximately 70% seen just once and over 1.5% held by the top ten. Sequencing input: PBMCs. These receptor sequences come from a woman aged 25 to 39 in good health and CMV-seronegative. CDR3s include the opening cysteine and the closing phenylalanine or tryptophan. The D gene is left open where the match is weak. Expanded clones get a size class; other rows say once, few or many, or leave the size out.

clone size | J gene | D gene | V gene | CDR3 protein | CDR3 DNA
few | TRBJ1-1 | TRBD1 | TRBV20-1 | CSADRVVGAFF | TGCAGTGCTGACAGGGTGGTTGGGGCTTTCTTT
NA | TRBJ2-7 | TRBD2 | TRBV2 | CASSEAGGPYEQYF | TGTGCCAGCAGTGAAGCGGGAGGGCCGTACGAGCAGTACTTC
NA | TRBJ2-7 | TRBD1 | TRBV7-2 | CASSPRDRVHEQYF | TGTGCCAGCAGCCCCCGGGACAGGGTCCACGAGCAGTACTTC
NA | TRBJ2-2 | TRBD2 | TRBV9 | CASSTRLAGNTGELFF | TGTGCCAGCAGCACAAGACTAGCGGGGAACACCGGGGAGCTGTTTTTT
NA | TRBJ1-4 | NA | TRBV4-2 | CASSQMGSSEKLFF | TGTGCCAGCAGCCAAATGGGGAGTAGTGAAAAACTGTTTTTT
NA | TRBJ1-2 | NA | TRBV5-1 | CASSLAGGFSYGYTF | TGCGCCAGCAGCTTGGCCGGAGGGTTTAGCTATGGCTACACCTTC
NA | TRBJ1-1 | NA | TRBV19 | CASSTRPTRNTEAFF | TGTGCCAGTAGTACCCGCCCAACAAGGAACACTGAAGCTTTCTTT
few | TRBJ1-4 | NA | TRBV4-1 | CASSQVSGESEKLFF | TGCGCCAGCAGCCAAGTGTCGGGAGAAAGTGAAAAACTGTTTTTT
NA | TRBJ2-1 | TRBD2 | TRBV7-8 | CASSSDPGGNNEQFF | TGTGCCAGCAGCTCAGACCCGGGAGGGAACAATGAGCAGTTCTTC
NA | TRBJ1-2 | TRBD1 | TRBV10-3 | CATEDRGRNYGYTF | TGTGCCACCGAGGACAGGGGAAGGAACTATGGCTACACCTTC
NA | TRBJ2-5 | TRBD2 | TRBV30 | CAWSPGTSGRVETQYF | TGTGCCTGGAGTCCTGGGACTAGCGGGAGGGTAGAGACCCAGTACTTC
NA | TRBJ2-1 | TRBD2 | TRBV19 | CASTPGLANNEQFF | TGTGCCAGTACCCCAGGACTAGCCAACAATGAGCAGTTCTTC
NA | TRBJ2-6 | TRBD2 | TRBV11-2 | CASSSQGLAGGANVLTF | TGTGCCAGCAGCTCCCAGGGACTAGCTGGTGGGGCCAACGTCCTGACTTTC
NA | TRBJ1-2 | NA | TRBV11-2 | CASSSPRTVWGYTF | TGTGCCAGCAGCTCCCCTCGGACAGTGTGGGGCTACACCTTC
few | TRBJ1-2 | NA | TRBV29-1 | CSVPSSIPGYTF | TGCAGCGTTCCCTCGTCTATTCCTGGCTACACCTTC
NA | TRBJ1-5 | TRBD1 | TRBV7-9 | CASSSGQGFNQPQHF | TGTGCCAGCAGCTCGGGACAGGGATTCAATCAGCCCCAGCATTTT
NA | TRBJ1-1 | NA | TRBV4-3 | CASSQDSGSGTEAFF | TGCGCCAGCAGCCAAGATTCGGGGTCGGGCACTGAAGCTTTCTTT
NA | TRBJ2-1 | NA | TRBV29-1 | CSVVPLKEGAYNEQFF | TGCAGCGTTGTCCCCCTAAAAGAGGGAGCATACAATGAGCAGTTCTTC
few | TRBJ1-1 | TRBD1 | TRBV2 | CASIEWDRGLRNTEAFF | TGTGCCAGCATTGAATGGGACAGGGGGCTTAGGAACACTGAAGCTTTCTTT
NA | TRBJ1-5 | NA | TRBV7-2 | CASSLELMGNQPQHF | TGTGCCAGCAGCTTAGAACTTATGGGCAATCAGCCCCAGCATTTT
NA | TRBJ2-2 | NA | TRBV29-1 | CSGQTGVSTGELFF | TGCAGCGGGCAAACAGGCGTCTCAACCGGGGAGCTGTTTTTT
NA | TRBJ2-4 | NA | TRBV4-3 | CASSQDSRVAKNIQYF | TGCGCCAGCAGCCAAGATTCGAGGGTCGCCAAAAACATTCAGTACTTC